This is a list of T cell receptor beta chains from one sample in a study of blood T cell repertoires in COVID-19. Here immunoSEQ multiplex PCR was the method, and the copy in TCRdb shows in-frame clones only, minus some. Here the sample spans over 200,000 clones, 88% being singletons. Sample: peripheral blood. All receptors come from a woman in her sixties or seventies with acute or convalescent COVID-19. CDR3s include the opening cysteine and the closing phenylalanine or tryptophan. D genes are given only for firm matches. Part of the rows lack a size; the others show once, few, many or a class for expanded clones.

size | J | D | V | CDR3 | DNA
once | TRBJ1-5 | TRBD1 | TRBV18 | CASSHADRVSNQPQHF | TGTGCCAGCTCACACGCGGACAGGGTTAGCAATCAGCCCCAGCATTTT
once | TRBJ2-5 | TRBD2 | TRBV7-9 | CASRNTSGSQETQYF | TGTGCCAGCCGAAATACTAGCGGGAGTCAAGAGACCCAGTACTTC
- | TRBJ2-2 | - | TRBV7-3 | CASSLVWTSSTGELFF | TGTGCCAGCAGCTTAGTGTGGACATCTAGCACCGGGGAGCTGTTTTTT
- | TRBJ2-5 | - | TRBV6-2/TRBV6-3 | CASSYPRAGGETQYF | TGTGCCAGCAGTTACCCGAGGGCCGGCGGAGAGACCCAGTACTTC
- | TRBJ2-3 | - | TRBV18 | CASSPWTNQQSTDTQYF | TGTGCCAGCTCACCCTGGACTAACCAACAAAGCACAGATACGCAGTATTTT
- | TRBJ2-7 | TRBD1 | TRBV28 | CASSFGDRAYEQYF | TGTGCCAGCAGTTTTGGGGACAGAGCCTACGAGCAGTACTTC
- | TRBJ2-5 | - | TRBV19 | CASSKPNPGVGDRQETQYF | TGTGCCAGTAGTAAACCGAACCCGGGCGTTGGTGACAGGCAAGAGACCCAGTACTTC
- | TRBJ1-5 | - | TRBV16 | CASSQFVPGNQPQHF | TGTGCCAGCAGCCAATTCGTACCGGGGAATCAGCCCCAGCATTTT
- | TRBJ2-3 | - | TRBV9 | CASSVQSGTDTQYF | TGTGCCAGCAGCGTACAAAGCGGGACAGATACGCAGTATTTT
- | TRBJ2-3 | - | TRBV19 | CASSKLDTQYF | TGTGCCAGTAGTAAGCTAGATACGCAGTATTTT
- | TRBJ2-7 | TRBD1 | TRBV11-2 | CASSFGTGGREQYF | TGTGCCAGCAGCTTTGGGACAGGGGGCCGAGAGCAGTACTTC
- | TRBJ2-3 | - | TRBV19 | CASRYTGTDTQYF | TGTGCCAGTAGATATACGGGCACAGATACGCAGTATTTT
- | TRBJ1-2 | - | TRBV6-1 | CASSERQGNNYGYTF | TGTGCCAGCAGTGAAAGGCAGGGAAATAACTATGGCTACACCTTC
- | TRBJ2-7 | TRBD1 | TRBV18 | CASSPRQGASYEQYF | TGTGCCAGCTCACCGAGACAGGGGGCTTCCTACGAGCAGTACTTC
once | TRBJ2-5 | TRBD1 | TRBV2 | CASSFRAARDRGQETQYF | TGTGCCAGCAGCTTCCGCGCCGCCCGGGACAGGGGCCAAGAGACCCAGTACTTC
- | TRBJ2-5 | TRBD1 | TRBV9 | CASSVMGQGEETQYF | TGTGCCAGCAGCGTAATGGGACAGGGCGAGGAGACCCAGTACTTC
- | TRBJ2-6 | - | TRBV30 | CAWTQEGANVLTF | TGTGCCTGGACACAGGAAGGGGCCAACGTCCTGACTTTC
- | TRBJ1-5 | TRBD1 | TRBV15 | CATSRDPQGGGNQPQHF | TGTGCCACCAGCAGAGATCCACAGGGGGGTGGCAATCAGCCCCAGCATTTT
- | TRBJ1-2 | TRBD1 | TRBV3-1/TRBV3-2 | CASTQVAQGGGFNYGYTF | TGTGCCAGCACCCAGGTCGCCCAGGGGGGCGGGTTTAACTATGGCTACACCTTC
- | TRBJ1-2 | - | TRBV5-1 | CASSFGPPGYGYTF | TGCGCCAGCAGTTTTGGTCCGCCGGGGTATGGCTACACCTTC
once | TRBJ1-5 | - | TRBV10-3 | CAISESTLSNQPQHF | TGTGCCATCAGTGAGTCGACTCTTAGCAATCAGCCCCAGCATTTT
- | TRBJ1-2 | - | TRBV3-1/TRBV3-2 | CASSPGRYGYTF | TGTGCCAGCAGCCCTGGGAGATATGGCTACACCTTC
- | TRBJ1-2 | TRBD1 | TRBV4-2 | CASSQFLTGGKHGYTF | TGTGCCAGCAGCCAATTCTTAACAGGGGGCAAGCATGGCTACACCTTC
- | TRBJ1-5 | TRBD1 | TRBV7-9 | CASSLGSQGAWQPQHF | TGTGCCAGCAGCTTAGGTTCTCAGGGGGCATGGCAGCCCCAGCATTTT
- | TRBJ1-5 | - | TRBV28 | CAISAGTNFYQPQHF | TGTGCCATCTCTGCCGGGACAAACTTTTATCAGCCCCAGCATTTT
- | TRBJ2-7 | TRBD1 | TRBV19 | CASTKTGGGNYEQYF | TGTGCCAGTACCAAAACAGGGGGAGGAAACTACGAGCAGTACTTC
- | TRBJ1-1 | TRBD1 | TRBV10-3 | CAISTGTGIIRNTEAFF | TGTGCCATCAGCACCGGGACAGGGATTATCCGGAACACTGAAGCTTTCTTT
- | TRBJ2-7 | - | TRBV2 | CASREHRIAYEQYF | TGTGCCAGCAGGGAGCATAGGATTGCCTACGAGCAGTACTTC
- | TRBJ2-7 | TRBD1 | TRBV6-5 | CASSYSRTGGTYEQYF | TGTGCCAGCAGTTACTCACGGACAGGGGGCACCTACGAGCAGTACTTC
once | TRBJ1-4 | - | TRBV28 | CASSSVLTNRVVELFF | TGTGCCAGCAGTTCGGTCTTGACGAACAGGGTTGTAGAACTGTTTTTT
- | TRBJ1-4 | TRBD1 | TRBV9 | CASSVLQGAGGEKLFF | TGTGCCAGCAGCGTCCTACAGGGGGCAGGGGGTGAAAAACTGTTTTTT
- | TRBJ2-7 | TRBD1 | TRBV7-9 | CASSLLGQGAHEQYF | TGTGCCAGCAGCTTACTGGGGCAGGGGGCCCACGAGCAGTACTTC
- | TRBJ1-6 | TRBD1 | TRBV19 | CASAARQGDYNSPLHF | TGTGCCAGCGCCGCACGACAGGGGGACTATAATTCACCCCTCCACTTT
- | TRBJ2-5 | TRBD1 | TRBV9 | CASSVGDSYYQETQYF | TGTGCCAGCAGCGTAGGGGACAGCTATTACCAAGAGACCCAGTACTTC
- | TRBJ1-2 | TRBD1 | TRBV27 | CASSFFDRVANYGYTF | TGTGCCAGCAGTTTCTTTGACAGGGTAGCTAACTATGGCTACACCTTC
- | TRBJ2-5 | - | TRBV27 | CASSLFGGRETQYF | TGTGCCAGCTCGCTTTTCGGGGGTCGAGAGACCCAGTACTTC
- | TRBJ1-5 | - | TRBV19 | CASSIVRGDQPQHF | TGTGCCAGTAGTATAGTTCGGGGGGATCAGCCCCAGCATTTT
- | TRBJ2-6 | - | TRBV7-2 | CASSLVGPGLGAGANVLTF | TGTGCCAGCAGCTTAGTGGGTCCAGGGTTAGGAGCTGGGGCCAACGTCCTGACTTTC
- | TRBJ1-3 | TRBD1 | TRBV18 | CASLQDRGRNSGNTIYF | TGTGCCAGCTTACAGGACAGGGGGAGAAACTCTGGAAACACCATATATTTT
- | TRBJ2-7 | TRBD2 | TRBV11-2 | CASRKPGRAAYEQYF | TGTGCCAGCAGAAAGCCCGGGAGGGCCGCCTACGAGCAGTACTTC
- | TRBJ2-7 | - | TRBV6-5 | CASMRGSGTYEQYF | TGTGCCAGCATGAGGGGGAGTGGGACCTACGAGCAGTACTTC
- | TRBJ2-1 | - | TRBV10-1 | CASSESYPYNEQFF | TGCGCCAGCAGTGAGTCCTACCCTTACAATGAGCAGTTCTTC
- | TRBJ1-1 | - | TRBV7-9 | CASSSQITGFGTEAFF | TGTGCCAGCAGCTCCCAAATTACAGGGTTTGGCACTGAAGCTTTCTTT
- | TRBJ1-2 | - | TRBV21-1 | CASSTEQGPRTYGYTF | TGTGCCAGCAGCACCGAGCAGGGGCCCCGGACGTATGGCTACACCTTC
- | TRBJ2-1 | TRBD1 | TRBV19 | CASSITTSGTGSSYNEQFF | TGTGCCAGTAGTATCACCACCTCCGGGACAGGGAGCTCCTACAATGAGCAGTTCTTC
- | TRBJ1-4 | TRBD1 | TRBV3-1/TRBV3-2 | CASGGTGQNEKLFF | TGTGCCAGCGGTGGGACAGGCCAAAATGAAAAACTGTTTTTT
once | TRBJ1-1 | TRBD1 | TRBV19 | CASSWQGVSLLNTEAFF | TGTGCCAGTAGTTGGCAGGGGGTGTCCCTATTAAACACTGAAGCTTTCTTT